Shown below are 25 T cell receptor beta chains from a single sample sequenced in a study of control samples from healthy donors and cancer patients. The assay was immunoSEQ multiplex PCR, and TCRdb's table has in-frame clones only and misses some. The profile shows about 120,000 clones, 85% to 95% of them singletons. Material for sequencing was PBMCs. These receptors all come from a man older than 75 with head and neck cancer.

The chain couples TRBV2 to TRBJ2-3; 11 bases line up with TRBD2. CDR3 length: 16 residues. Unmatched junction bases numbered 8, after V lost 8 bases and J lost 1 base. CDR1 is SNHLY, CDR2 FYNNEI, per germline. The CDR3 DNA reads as TGTGCCAGCGGTACTAGCGGGGGATCGGGCACAGATACGCAGTATTTT. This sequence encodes CASGTSGGSGTDTQYF.

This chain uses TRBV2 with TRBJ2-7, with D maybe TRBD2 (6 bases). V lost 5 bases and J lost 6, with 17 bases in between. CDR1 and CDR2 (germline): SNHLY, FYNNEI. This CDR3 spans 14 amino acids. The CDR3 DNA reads TGTGCCAGCAGTCCGACTAGAACGGGGCTCGAGCAGTACTTC. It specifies CASSPTRTGLEQYF.

CDR3 in DNA: TGTGCCAGCAGCCTTGGGACTAGGCCCACCGGGGAGCTGTTTTTT. This translates into CASSLGTRPTGELFF. This chain connects TRBV11-3 to TRBJ2-2; 8 positions agree with TRBD2. The CDR3 is 15 amino acids. Losses at the gene ends were 5 bases for V and 4 bases for J; bases not matched to a gene: 6. The germline V gene encodes CDR1 SGHNT and CDR2 YENEEA.

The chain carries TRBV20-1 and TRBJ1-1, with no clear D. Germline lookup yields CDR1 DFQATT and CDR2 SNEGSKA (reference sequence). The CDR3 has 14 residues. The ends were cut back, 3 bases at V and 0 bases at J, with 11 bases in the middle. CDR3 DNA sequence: TGCAGTGCTAGTTTCCAGACCATGAACACTGAAGCTTTCTTT. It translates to CSASFQTMNTEAFF.

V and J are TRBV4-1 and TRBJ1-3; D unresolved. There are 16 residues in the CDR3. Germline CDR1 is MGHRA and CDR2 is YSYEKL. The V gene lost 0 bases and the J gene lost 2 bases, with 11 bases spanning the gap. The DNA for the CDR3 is TGCGCCAGCAGCCAAGAGTTCGGGTTAGCTGGAAACACCATATATTTT. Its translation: CASSQEFGLAGNTIYF.

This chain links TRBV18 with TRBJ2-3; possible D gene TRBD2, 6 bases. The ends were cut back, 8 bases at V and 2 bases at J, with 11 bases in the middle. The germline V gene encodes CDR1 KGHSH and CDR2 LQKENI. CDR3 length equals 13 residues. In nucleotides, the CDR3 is TGTGCCAGCACACGGGACTCCACAGATACGCAGTATTTT. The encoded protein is CASTRDSTDTQYF.

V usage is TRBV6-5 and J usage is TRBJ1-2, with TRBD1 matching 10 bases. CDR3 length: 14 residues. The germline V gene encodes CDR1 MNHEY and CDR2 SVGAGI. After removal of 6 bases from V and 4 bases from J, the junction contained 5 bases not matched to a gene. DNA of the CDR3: TGTGCCAGCAGAGACCGGGACAGGGGCTATGGCTACACCTTC. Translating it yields CASRDRDRGYGYTF.

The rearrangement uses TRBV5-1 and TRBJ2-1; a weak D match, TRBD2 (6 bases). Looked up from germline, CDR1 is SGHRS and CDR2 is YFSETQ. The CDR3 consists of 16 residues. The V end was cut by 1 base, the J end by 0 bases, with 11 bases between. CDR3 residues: CASSLTGGISYNEQFF. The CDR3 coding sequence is TGCGCCAGCAGCTTGACTGGCGGGATCTCCTACAATGAGCAGTTCTTC.

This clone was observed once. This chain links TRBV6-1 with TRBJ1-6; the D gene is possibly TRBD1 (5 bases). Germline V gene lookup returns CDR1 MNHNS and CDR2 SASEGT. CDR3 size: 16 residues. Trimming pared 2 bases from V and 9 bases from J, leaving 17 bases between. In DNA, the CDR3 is TGTGCCAGCAGTGAATTCGGACTGCGACAGAGTTCACCCCTCCACTTT. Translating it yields CASSEFGLRQSSPLHF.

The CDR3, as DNA: TGTGCCATCAGTGACGACCGACCTATAGGCTACACCTTC. This sequence encodes CAISDDRPIGYTF. This rearrangement joins TRBV10-3 to TRBJ1-2; the D is unclear. This CDR3 contains 13 residues. CDR1 is ENHRY, CDR2 SYGVKD, per germline. V was clipped by 3 bases and J by 8 bases, with 13 bases between them.

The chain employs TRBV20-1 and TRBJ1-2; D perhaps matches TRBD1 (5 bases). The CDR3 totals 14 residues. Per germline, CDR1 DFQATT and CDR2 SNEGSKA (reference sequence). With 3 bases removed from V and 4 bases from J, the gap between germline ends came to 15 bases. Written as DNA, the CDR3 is TGCAGTGCTAGTTGGGCGGATAGGGGCTATGGCTACACCTTC. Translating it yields CSASWADRGYGYTF.

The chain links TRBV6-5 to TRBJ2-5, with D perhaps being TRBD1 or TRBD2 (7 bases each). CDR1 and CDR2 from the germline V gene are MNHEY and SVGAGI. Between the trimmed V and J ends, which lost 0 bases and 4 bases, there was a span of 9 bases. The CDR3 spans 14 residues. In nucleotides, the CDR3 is TGTGCCAGCAGTTACTCCAGGGGGGGAGAGACCCAGTACTTC. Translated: CASSYSRGGETQYF.

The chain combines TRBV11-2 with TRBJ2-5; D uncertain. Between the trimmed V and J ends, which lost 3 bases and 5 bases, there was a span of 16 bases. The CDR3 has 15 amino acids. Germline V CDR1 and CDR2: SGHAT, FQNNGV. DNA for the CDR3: TGTGCCAGCAGCTTTTCTATGGGTTCTGCGGAGACCCAGTACTTC. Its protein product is CASSFSMGSAETQYF.

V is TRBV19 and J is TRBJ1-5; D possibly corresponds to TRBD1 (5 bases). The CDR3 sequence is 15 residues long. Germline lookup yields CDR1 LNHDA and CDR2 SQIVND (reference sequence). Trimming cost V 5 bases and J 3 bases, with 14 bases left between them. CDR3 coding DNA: TGTGCCAGTAGTCCCGGGACGGGAGCCAATCAGCCCCAGCATTTT. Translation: CASSPGTGANQPQHF.

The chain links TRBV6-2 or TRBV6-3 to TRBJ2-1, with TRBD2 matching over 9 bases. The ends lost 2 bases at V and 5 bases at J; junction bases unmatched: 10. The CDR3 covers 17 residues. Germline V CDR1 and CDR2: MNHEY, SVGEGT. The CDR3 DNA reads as TGTGCCAGCAGTTACCCTTGGCGGGAGGGCCAGGACAATGAGCAGTTCTTC. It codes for CASSYPWREGQDNEQFF.

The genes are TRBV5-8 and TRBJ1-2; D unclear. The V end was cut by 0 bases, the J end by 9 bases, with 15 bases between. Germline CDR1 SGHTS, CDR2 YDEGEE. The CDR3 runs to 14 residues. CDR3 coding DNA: TGTGCCAGCAGCTTGGCCTCCATGGGTATGCGCTACACCTTC. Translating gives CASSLASMGMRYTF.

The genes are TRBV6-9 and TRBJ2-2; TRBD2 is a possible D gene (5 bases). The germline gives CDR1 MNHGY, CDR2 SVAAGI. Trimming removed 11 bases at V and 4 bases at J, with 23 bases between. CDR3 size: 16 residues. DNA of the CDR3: TGTGCCGAAAGTTTGGAGAGGGTTCGTAGCACCGGGGAGCTGTTTTTT. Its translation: CAESLERVRSTGELFF.

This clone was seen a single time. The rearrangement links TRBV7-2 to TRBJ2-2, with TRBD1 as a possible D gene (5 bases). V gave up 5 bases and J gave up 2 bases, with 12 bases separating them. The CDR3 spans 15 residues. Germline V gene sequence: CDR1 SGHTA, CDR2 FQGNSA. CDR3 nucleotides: TGTGCCAGCAGCCAAAACTGGGGCAACACCGGGGAGCTGTTTTTT. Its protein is CASSQNWGNTGELFF. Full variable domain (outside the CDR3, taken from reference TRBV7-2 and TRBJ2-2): GAGVSQSPSNKVTEKGKDVELRCDPISGHTALYWYRQSLGQGLEFLIYFQGNSAPDKSGLPSDRFSAERTGGSVSTLTIQRTQQEDSAVYLCASSQNWGNTGELFFGEGSRLTVL.

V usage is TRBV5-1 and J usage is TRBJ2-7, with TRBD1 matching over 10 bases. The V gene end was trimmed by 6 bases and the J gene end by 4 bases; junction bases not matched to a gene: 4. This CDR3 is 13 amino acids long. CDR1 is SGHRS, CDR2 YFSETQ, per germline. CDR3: CASTQDRGYEQYF. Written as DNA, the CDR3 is TGCGCCAGCACCCAGGACAGGGGGTACGAGCAGTACTTC.

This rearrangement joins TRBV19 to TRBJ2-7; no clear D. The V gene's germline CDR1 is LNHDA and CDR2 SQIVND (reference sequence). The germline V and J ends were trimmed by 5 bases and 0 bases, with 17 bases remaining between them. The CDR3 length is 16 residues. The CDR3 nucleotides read TGTGCCAGTAGTTACTCGGCCGAGCTCAGCTCCTACGAGCAGTACTTC. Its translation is CASSYSAELSSYEQYF.

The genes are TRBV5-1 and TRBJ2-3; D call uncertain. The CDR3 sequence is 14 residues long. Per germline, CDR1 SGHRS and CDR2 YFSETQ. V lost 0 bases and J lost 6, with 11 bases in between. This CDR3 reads CASSLAPEPDTQYF. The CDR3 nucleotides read TGCGCCAGCAGCTTGGCACCGGAGCCCGATACGCAGTATTTT.

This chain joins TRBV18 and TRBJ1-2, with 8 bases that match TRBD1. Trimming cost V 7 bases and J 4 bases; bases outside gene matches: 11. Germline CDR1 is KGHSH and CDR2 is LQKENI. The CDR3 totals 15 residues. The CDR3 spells CASLTGVQGAYGYTF. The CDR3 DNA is TGTGCCAGCTTAACCGGGGTCCAGGGGGCCTATGGCTACACCTTC.

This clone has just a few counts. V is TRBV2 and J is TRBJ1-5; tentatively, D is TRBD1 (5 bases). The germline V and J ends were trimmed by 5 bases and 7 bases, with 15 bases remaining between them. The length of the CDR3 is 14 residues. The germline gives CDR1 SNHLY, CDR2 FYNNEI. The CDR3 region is CASSPVPGGQPQHF. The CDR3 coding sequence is TGTGCCAGCAGTCCAGTGCCCGGGGGGCAGCCCCAGCATTTT. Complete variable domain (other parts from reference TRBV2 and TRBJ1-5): EPEVTQTPSHQVTQMGQEVILRCVPISNHLYFYWYRQILGQKVEFLVSFYNNEISEKSEIFDDQFSVERPDGSNFTLKIRSTKLEDSAMYFCASSPVPGGQPQHFGDGTRLSIL.

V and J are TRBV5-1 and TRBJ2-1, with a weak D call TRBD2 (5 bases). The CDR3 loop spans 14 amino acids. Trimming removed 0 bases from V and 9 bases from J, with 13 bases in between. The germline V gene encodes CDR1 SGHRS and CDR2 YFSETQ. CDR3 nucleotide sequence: TGCGCCAGCAGCTTGGCGCTTGCGGGCGGTGAGCAGTTCTTC. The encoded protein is CASSLALAGGEQFF.

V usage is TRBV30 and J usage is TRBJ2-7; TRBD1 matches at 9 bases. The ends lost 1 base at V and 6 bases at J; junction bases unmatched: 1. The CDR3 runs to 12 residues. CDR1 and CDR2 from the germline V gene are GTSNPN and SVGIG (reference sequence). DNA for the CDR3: TGTGCCTGGAGTGGGGACAGGGTCGAGCAGTACTTC. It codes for CAWSGDRVEQYF.